These T cell receptor beta chains were read from a single sample in a study of T cell repertoires in cytomegalovirus infection. MiXCR was run by TCRdb on the reads, yielding one entry per CDR3 protein. This table holds about 490,000 distinct CDR3 sequences, around 11% found once. Sequences were obtained from PBMCs. These receptors were taken from a human donor in good health (CMV status not recorded). Some clones in this sample may be carry-over from other donors' samples. Both conserved end residues are trimmed from each CDR3. D genes are given only for firm matches.

d_call j_call v_call cdr3_length cdr3_aa
- TRBJ1-4 TRBV5-1 13 ASTRGGSTNEKLF
TRBD2 TRBJ2-7 TRBV7-6 13 ASSLASGKAYEQY
- TRBJ1-1 TRBV29-1 9 SGGQHLEAF
- TRBJ1-5 TRBV6-6 12 ASSYDRNNQPQH
- TRBJ2-1 TRBV5-5 12 ASLDAPGYNEQF
- TRBJ2-7 TRBV20-1 11 SARRLAFYEQY
- TRBJ2-7 TRBV6-5 13 ASSNLERGSHEQY
- TRBJ1-2 TRBV20-1 12 SAPRGRIDRGYT
TRBD1 TRBJ2-2 TRBV28 11 ATPGQGTGELF
TRBD2 TRBJ2-7 TRBV4-1 15 ASSQAFRGLAGDEQY
TRBD1 TRBJ1-2 TRBV29-1 11 SVDRDRGDGYT
- TRBJ1-1 TRBV29-1 10 SVAAMNTEAF
TRBD1 TRBJ1-4 TRBV6-1 14 ASSDPLGTEIEKLF
- TRBJ2-7 TRBV12-3/TRBV12-4 12 ANSLRQASYEQY
- TRBJ2-2 TRBV10-3 14 AISAAGGGHTGELF
- TRBJ2-2 TRBV3-1 10 ASSQGYGELF
- TRBJ2-7 TRBV28 13 ASSSAAEGPYEQY
- TRBJ1-1 TRBV5-1 14 ASSLDPGPMNTEAF
- TRBJ1-6 TRBV4-1 14 ASSQGTGRNNSPLH
TRBD1 TRBJ1-5 TRBV28 14 ASSFHGQGGNQPQH
TRBD2 TRBJ2-7 TRBV6-2/TRBV6-3 12 ASRPGTSAYEQY
- TRBJ2-7 TRBV6-6 15 ASSDSKGPQGLYEQY
- TRBJ1-2 TRBV10-2 10 ASTGGAGGYT
TRBD2 TRBJ2-7 TRBV28 14 ASSLLSREGDYEQY
- TRBJ2-2 TRBV10-3 11 AIRDGFTGELF
- TRBJ1-1 TRBV12-5 11 ASGLGPNTEAF
TRBD1 TRBJ1-2 TRBV12-3/TRBV12-4 11 ASSPGQGSGYT
TRBD1 TRBJ2-1 TRBV5-1 14 ASSLGDRSSYNEQF
- TRBJ1-6 TRBV28 14 ASSLRGLKRNSPLH
TRBD1 TRBJ2-3 TRBV11-2 15 ASRIPGQTTSTDTQY
TRBD1 TRBJ1-5 TRBV7-9 14 ASSLVTGGSNQPQH
- TRBJ1-4 TRBV6-5 12 ASSLLGPREKLF
TRBD1 TRBJ1-4 TRBV15 14 ATSRPGQGYFEKLF
TRBD1 TRBJ2-1 TRBV24-1 14 ATSDPGTVSYNEQF
- TRBJ1-1 TRBV20-1 10 SARKMNTEAF
- TRBJ2-7 TRBV27 13 ASSFKGSLRDEQY
TRBD1 TRBJ1-5 TRBV30 15 AWSVRRGRGRDQPQH
- TRBJ2-7 TRBV23-1 12 ASSQDPLTYEQY
TRBD1 TRBJ1-5 TRBV19 14 ASSIDQDRVDQPQH
- TRBJ1-2 TRBV19 13 ASSSLAGTHYGYT
TRBD1 TRBJ1-6 TRBV9 13 ASSGGGQGGSPLH
TRBD2 TRBJ2-1 TRBV7-4 16 ASSSTTSGSFSYNEQF
- TRBJ2-2 TRBV7-2 13 ASSLWSEGTGELF
TRBD2 TRBJ2-1 TRBV12-3/TRBV12-4 10 ASSSGGREQF
- TRBJ1-4 TRBV20-1 13 SARGGAGGNEKLF
TRBD2 TRBJ2-1 TRBV20-1 13 SASGRAPIYNEQF